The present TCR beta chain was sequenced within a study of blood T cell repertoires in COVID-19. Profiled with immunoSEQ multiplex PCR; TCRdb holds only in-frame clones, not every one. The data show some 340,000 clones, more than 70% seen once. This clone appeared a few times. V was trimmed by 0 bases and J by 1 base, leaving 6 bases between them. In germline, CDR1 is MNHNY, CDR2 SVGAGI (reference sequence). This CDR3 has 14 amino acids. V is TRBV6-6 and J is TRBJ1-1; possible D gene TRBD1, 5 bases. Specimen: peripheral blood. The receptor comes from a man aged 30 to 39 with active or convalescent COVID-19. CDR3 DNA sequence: TGTGCCAGCAGTTACTCCCAGGGGAACACTGAAGCTTTCTTT. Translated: CASSYSQGNTEAFF.